These 8 T cell receptor beta chains share one sample of origin, sequenced in a study of OX40 agonist ivuxolimab in advanced cancers. Sequencing was performed with immunoSEQ multiplex PCR; in TCRdb, only in-frame clones are kept and a portion is missing. The data contain tens of thousands of clones, more than 80% of them seen just once; the ten biggest clones take up around 5.1%. The sequenced sample was CD4+ or CD8+ T cells sorted from blood, obtained in a trial of the OX40 agonist ivuxolimab. The receptors were gathered from an adult with an advanced solid tumor such as melanoma, head and neck, liver or kidney cancer.

The chain is built from TRBV6-8 and TRBJ1-5; no definite D call. Deletions cut 8 bases from V and 0 bases from J, with 17 bases between. The CDR3 extends over 16 amino acids. The germline CDR1 and CDR2 sequences are MNHGY and SAAAGT. The DNA for the CDR3 is TGTGCCAGCGAGAGGAATTGGGGATATAGCAATCAGCCCCAGCATTTT. Translating gives CASERNWGYSNQPQHF.

This rearrangement joins TRBV6-5 to TRBJ1-3; 7 bases are a match to TRBD1. Trimming cost V 0 bases and J 1 base; bases outside gene matches: 3. There are 16 residues in the CDR3. Germline V gene data show CDR1 as MNHEY and CDR2 as SVGAGI. In DNA form, the CDR3 reads TGTGCCAGCAGTTACTCCGCGGGACAGTCTGGAAACACCATATATTTT. This translates into CASSYSAGQSGNTIYF.

The rearrangement joins TRBV29-1 to TRBJ1-2; no clear D. The germline V gene has CDR1 SQVTM and CDR2 ANQGSEA. The CDR3 extends over 13 amino acids. The germline V and J ends were trimmed by 6 bases and 8 bases, with 19 bases remaining between them. The CDR3 reads CSVAKPDLSGYTF. DNA of the CDR3: TGCAGCGTGGCGAAACCCGATCTTAGCGGCTACACCTTC.

The chain carries TRBV5-1 and TRBJ2-3, with a tentative D call TRBD1 (6 bases). V was clipped by 4 bases and J by 2 bases, with 11 bases between them. CDR1 is SGHRS and CDR2 is YFSETQ in the germline V gene. The CDR3 sequence is 14 residues long. The CDR3 coding sequence is TGCGCCAGCAGCCAAGGACAGCTCACAGATACGCAGTATTTT. Its translation: CASSQGQLTDTQYF.

The chain employs TRBV6-5 and TRBJ1-5; D not resolved. The V and J ends lost 9 bases and 2 bases respectively, with 14 bases between them. This CDR3 is 14 amino acids long. Germline V gene data show CDR1 as MNHEY and CDR2 as SVGAGI. The CDR3 loop is CASGPGGGNQPQHF. In DNA form, the CDR3 reads TGTGCCAGTGGCCCCGGCGGCGGCAATCAGCCCCAGCATTTT.

This rearrangement joins TRBV7-9 to TRBJ2-2, with TRBD1 matching over 9 bases. CDR1 and CDR2 from the germline V gene are SEHNR and FQNEAQ (reference sequence). V lost 6 bases to trimming and J lost 5 bases; unmatched junction nucleotides: 10. There are 16 residues in the CDR3. The CDR3 DNA reads TGTGCCAGCAGACCCTTGGGGGACAGGGAAACCGGGGAGCTGTTTTTT. Its protein is CASRPLGDRETGELFF.

The chain is built from TRBV6-1 and TRBJ1-1; 9 positions agree with TRBD1. The trim removed 4 bases at V and 4 bases at J, leaving 4 bases unmatched. Germline loops: CDR1 MNHNS, CDR2 SASEGT. This CDR3 spans 14 amino acids. This CDR3 is CASSGQGVGTEAFF. The CDR3 DNA is TGTGCCAGCAGTGGACAGGGGGTGGGCACTGAAGCTTTCTTT.

V usage is TRBV6-5 and J usage is TRBJ1-1; D possibly corresponds to TRBD1 (5 bases). The CDR3 sequence is 14 residues long. Trimming left V 4 bases short and J 5 bases short, with 14 bases between. Germline V gene sequence: CDR1 MNHEY, CDR2 SVGAGI. CDR3 loop: CASSLGVAGTEAFF. CDR3 coding DNA: TGTGCCAGCAGTTTGGGGGTAGCGGGAACTGAAGCTTTCTTT.